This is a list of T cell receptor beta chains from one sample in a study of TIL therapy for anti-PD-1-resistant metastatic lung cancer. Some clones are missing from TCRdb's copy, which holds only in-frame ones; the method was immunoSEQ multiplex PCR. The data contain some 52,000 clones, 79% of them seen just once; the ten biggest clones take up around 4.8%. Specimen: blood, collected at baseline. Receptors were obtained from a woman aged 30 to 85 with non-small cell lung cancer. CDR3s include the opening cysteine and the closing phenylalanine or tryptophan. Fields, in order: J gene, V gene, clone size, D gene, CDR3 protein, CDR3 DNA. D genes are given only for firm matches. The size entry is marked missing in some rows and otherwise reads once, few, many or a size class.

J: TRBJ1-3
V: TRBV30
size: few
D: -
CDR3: CAWRPQTGVGNTIYF
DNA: TGTGCCTGGAGGCCCCAAACGGGGGTTGGAAACACCATATATTTT

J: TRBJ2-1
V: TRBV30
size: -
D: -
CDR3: CAWTSSSSYNEQFF
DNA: TGTGCCTGGACTTCATCAAGCTCCTACAATGAGCAGTTCTTC

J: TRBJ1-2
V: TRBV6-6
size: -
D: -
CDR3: CASSLNLYGYTF
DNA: TGTGCCAGCAGTTTAAACCTCTATGGCTACACCTTC

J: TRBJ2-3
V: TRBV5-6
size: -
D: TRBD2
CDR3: CASSSPGTSGGAHTDTQYF
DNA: TGTGCCAGCAGCTCCCCCGGGACTAGCGGGGGGGCGCACACAGATACGCAGTATTTT

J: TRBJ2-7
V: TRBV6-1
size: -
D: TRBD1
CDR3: CASSNRDRDYEQYF
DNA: TGTGCCAGCAGTAACCGGGACAGGGACTACGAGCAGTACTTC

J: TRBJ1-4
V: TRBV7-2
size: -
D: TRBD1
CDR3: CASSRGQGSEKLFF
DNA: TGTGCCAGCAGCCGCGGACAGGGGAGTGAAAAACTGTTTTTT

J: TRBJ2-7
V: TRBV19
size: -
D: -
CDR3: CASSRNPLGGWSEQYF
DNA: TGTGCCAGTAGTAGAAACCCTCTAGGGGGGTGGAGCGAGCAGTACTTC

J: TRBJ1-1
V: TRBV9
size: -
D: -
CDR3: CASSVVGDPEAFF
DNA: TGTGCCAGCAGCGTAGTAGGGGACCCTGAAGCTTTCTTT

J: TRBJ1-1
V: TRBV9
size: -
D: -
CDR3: CASSLLFAGSNTEAFF
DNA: TGTGCCAGCAGCCTCCTGTTTGCGGGCTCGAACACTGAAGCTTTCTTT

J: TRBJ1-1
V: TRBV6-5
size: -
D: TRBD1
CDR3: CASSPGQGMNTEAFF
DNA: TGTGCCAGCAGTCCGGGACAGGGGATGAACACTGAAGCTTTCTTT

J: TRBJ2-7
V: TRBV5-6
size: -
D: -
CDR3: CASSPPGRSSYEQYF
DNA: TGTGCCAGCAGCCCCCCCGGCCGGAGCTCCTACGAGCAGTACTTC

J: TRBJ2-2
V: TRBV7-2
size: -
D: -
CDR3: CASRPTRNTGELFF
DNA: TGTGCCAGCAGGCCGACTAGAAACACCGGGGAGCTGTTTTTT

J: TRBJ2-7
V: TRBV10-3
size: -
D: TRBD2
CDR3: CAISGMTSGISEEQYF
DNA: TGTGCCATCAGCGGTATGACTAGCGGGATATCGGAGGAGCAGTACTTC

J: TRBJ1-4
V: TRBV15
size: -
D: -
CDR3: CATRQGLNEKLFF
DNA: TGTGCCACCAGGCAGGGGCTTAATGAAAAACTGTTTTTT

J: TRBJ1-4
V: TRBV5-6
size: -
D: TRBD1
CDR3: CASSLGTGGAGEKLFF
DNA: TGTGCCAGCAGCTTGGGGACAGGGGGTGCCGGGGAAAAACTGTTTTTT

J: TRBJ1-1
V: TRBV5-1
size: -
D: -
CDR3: CASRIGNPNTEAFF
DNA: TGCGCCAGCAGGATTGGAAACCCGAACACTGAAGCTTTCTTT

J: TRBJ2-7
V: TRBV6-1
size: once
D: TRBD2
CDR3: CASSPGLAVHEQYF
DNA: TGTGCCAGCAGCCCCGGACTAGCGGTTCACGAGCAGTACTTC

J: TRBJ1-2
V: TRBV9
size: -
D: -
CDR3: CASSDPGRGTYGYTF
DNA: TGTGCCAGCAGCGATCCGGGGAGGGGGACTTATGGCTACACCTTC

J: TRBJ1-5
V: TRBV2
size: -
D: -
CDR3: CASRVGRSSNQPQHF
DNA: TGTGCCAGCAGAGTAGGGCGCTCAAGCAATCAGCCCCAGCATTTT

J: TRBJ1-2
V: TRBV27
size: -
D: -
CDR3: CASSRAANYGYTF
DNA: TGTGCCAGCTCCAGGGCCGCTAACTATGGCTACACCTTC

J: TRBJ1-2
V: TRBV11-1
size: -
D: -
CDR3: CASSLGWTPNYGYTF
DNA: TGTGCCAGCAGCTTAGGATGGACACCTAACTATGGCTACACCTTC

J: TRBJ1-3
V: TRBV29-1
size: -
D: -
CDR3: CSVELSGRFNTIYF
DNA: TGCAGCGTTGAATTGTCAGGACGTTTCAACACCATATATTTT

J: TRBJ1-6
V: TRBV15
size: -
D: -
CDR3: CATSLRDSHLHF
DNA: TGTGCCACCAGCCTCAGGGATTCGCACCTCCACTTT

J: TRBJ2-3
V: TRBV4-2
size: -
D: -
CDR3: CASSQDHLATRPTDTQYF
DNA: TGTGCCAGCAGCCAAGATCATTTGGCCACTCGTCCCACAGATACGCAGTATTTT

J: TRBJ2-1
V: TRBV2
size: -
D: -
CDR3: CASSRGRGNEQFF
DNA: TGTGCCAGCAGTAGGGGGAGGGGGAATGAGCAGTTCTTC

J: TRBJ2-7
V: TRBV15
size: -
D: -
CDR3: CATSRDPQGGYEQYF
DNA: TGTGCCACCAGCAGAGATCCCCAGGGAGGCTACGAGCAGTACTTC

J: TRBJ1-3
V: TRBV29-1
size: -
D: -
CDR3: CSVPDLSGNTIYF
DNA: TGCAGCGTTCCCGATCTCTCTGGAAACACCATATATTTT

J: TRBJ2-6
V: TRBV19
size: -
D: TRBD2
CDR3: CASSRSGTSGGYSSGANVLTF
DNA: TGTGCCAGTAGTAGAAGCGGGACTAGCGGGGGGTATAGCTCTGGGGCCAACGTCCTGACTTTC

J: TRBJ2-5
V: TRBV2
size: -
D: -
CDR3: CASRRTDVQETQYF
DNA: TGTGCCAGCAGGAGGACAGATGTTCAAGAGACCCAGTACTTC

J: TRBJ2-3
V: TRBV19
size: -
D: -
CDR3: CASSIDFAEDTQYF
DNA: TGTGCCAGTAGTATAGATTTCGCCGAAGATACGCAGTATTTT

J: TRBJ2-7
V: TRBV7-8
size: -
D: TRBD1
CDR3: CASSDGTGGEQYF
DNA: TGTGCCAGCAGCGATGGGACAGGGGGGGAGCAGTACTTC

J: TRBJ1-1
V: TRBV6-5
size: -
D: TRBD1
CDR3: CASRPGQGGSTEAFF
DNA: TGTGCCAGCAGACCCGGACAGGGAGGAAGCACTGAAGCTTTCTTT

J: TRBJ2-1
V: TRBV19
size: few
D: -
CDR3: CASSVQGPGLFLTILGNEQFF
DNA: TGTGCCAGTAGTGTACAGGGCCCCGGATTATTTTTAACGATCCTTGGGAATGAGCAGTTCTTC

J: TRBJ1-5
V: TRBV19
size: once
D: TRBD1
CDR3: CASSDRQGAYDQPQHF
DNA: TGTGCCAGTAGTGACCGACAGGGGGCGTACGATCAGCCCCAGCATTTT

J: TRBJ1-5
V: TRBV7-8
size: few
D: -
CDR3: CASSPGRVNQPQHF
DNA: TGTGCCAGCAGCCCGGGACGGGTCAATCAGCCCCAGCATTTT

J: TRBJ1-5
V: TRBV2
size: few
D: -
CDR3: CASSRSWTSNQPQHF
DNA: TGTGCCAGCAGTAGGAGTTGGACCAGCAATCAGCCCCAGCATTTT

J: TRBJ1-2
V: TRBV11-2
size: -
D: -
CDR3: CASRMKPYGYTF
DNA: TGTGCCAGCAGAATGAAGCCGTATGGCTACACCTTC

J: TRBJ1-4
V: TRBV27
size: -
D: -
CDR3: CASSGAGGEKLFF
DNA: TGTGCCAGCTCAGGGGCTGGGGGTGAAAAACTGTTTTTT

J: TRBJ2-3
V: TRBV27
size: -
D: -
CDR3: CASSLSVEADTQYF
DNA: TGTGCCAGCAGTTTATCGGTGGAGGCAGATACGCAGTATTTT

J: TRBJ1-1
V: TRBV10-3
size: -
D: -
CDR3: CAIKGTNTEAFF
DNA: TGTGCCATCAAAGGGACCAACACTGAAGCTTTCTTT

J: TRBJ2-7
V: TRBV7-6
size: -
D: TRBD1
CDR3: CASSWEGGTGGEQYF
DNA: TGTGCCAGCAGCTGGGAGGGTGGGACAGGGGGCGAGCAGTACTTC

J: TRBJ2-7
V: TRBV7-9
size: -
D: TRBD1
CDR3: CASSSPGGSNEQYF
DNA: TGTGCCAGCAGCTCCCCAGGGGGAAGCAACGAGCAGTACTTC

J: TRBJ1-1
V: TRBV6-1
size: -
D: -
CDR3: CASKKGGSEAFF
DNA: TGTGCCAGCAAGAAAGGGGGGTCTGAAGCTTTCTTT

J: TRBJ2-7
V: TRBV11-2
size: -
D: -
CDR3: CASSPPFGVAYEQYF
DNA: TGTGCCAGCAGCCCCCCCTTTGGGGTCGCCTACGAGCAGTACTTC

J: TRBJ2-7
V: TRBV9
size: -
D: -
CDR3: CASSVGGLISYEQYF
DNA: TGTGCCAGCAGCGTAGGAGGCCTTATCTCCTACGAGCAGTACTTC

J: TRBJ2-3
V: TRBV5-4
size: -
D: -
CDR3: CASSLRAVSTDTQYF
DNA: TGTGCCAGCAGCTTGCGGGCCGTTAGCACAGATACGCAGTATTTT

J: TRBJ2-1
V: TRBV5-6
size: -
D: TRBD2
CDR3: CASSWGSLAGFNEQFF
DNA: TGTGCCAGCAGCTGGGGGAGCCTAGCGGGGTTCAATGAGCAGTTCTTC

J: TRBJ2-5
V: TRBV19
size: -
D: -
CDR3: CASSISIQETQYF
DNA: TGTGCCAGTAGTATCTCCATACAAGAGACCCAGTACTTC

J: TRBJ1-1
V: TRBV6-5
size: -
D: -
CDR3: CASSYSRGNTEAFF
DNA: TGTGCCAGCAGTTACTCGAGGGGGAACACTGAAGCTTTCTTT

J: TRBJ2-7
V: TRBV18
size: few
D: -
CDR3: CASSPNRQRTYEQYF
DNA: TGTGCCAGCTCACCAAATAGACAGAGGACCTACGAGCAGTACTTC

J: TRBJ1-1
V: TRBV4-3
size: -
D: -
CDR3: CASSQVGGAEAFF
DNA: TGCGCCAGCAGCCAAGTCGGGGGGGCTGAAGCTTTCTTT

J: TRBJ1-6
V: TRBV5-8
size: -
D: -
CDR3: CASSPDHPGSGRSSPLHF
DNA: TGTGCCAGCAGCCCCGATCATCCGGGCAGTGGAAGGTCTTCACCCCTCCACTTT

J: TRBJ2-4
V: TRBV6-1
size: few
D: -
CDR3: CASSERQGRISIQYF
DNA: TGTGCCAGCAGTGAAAGGCAGGGGAGGATTAGCATTCAGTACTTC

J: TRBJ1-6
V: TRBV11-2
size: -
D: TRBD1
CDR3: CASSLEPGQAYKVYSPLHF
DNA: TGTGCCAGCAGCTTGGAACCGGGACAGGCCTATAAGGTTTATTCACCCCTCCACTTT

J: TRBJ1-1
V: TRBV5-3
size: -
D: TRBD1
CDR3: CARSSGVRDRWENTEAFF
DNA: TGTGCCAGAAGCTCTGGGGTACGGGACAGGTGGGAGAACACTGAAGCTTTCTTT